Each of the 2 T cell receptor beta chains below was sequenced from the same sample in a study of T cell clonality in common variable immunodeficiency. Study observations and caveats: Fewer deletions and N-nucleotide insertions were reportedly seen in common variable immunodeficiency TCR beta sequences.

Their recognized antigens are unknown. Here immunoSEQ multiplex PCR was the method, and the copy in TCRdb shows in-frame clones only, minus some. There are about 26,000 clones in the sample, none observed a single time. Sequencing was carried out using peripheral blood mononuclear cells. The receptors were sampled from a human donor with common variable immunodeficiency.

This clone has ten or more counts. The CDR3 end lies 3 residues beyond the end of the read and is filled in from the germline J gene. The chain joins TRBV20-1 to TRBJ2-3, with TRBD2 identical over 9 bases. The junction had 4 bases not matched to a gene; V was cut back by 0 bases and J by 0 bases. The CDR3 has 16 residues. CDR1 is DFQATT and CDR2 is SNEGSKA in the germline V gene (reference sequence). The covered CDR3 bases are TGCAGTGCTAGAGATCTTAGCGGGAGTAGCACAGATACG. It specifies CSARDLSGSSTDT. The whole CDR3 protein reads CSARDLSGSSTDTQYF.

This clone was observed a handful of times. The CDR3 end falls 3 residues outside the read, so it is completed with the germline J gene. The chain joins TRBV19 to TRBJ2-4, with D possibly being TRBD1 (5 bases). This CDR3 is built from 13 residues. V was clipped by 8 bases and J by 4 bases, with 12 bases between them. Germline V lookup: CDR1 LNHDA, CDR2 SQIVND (reference sequence). The CDR3 is CASWGRTKNIQYF. The covered CDR3 bases are TGTGCCAGTTGGGGCAGGACGAAAAACATT. Based on the CDR3 plus reference TRBV19 and TRBJ2-4, the full variable domain is DGGITQSPKYLFRKEGQNVTLSCEQNLNHDAMYWYRQDPGQGLRLIYYSQIVNDFQKGDIAEGYSVSREKKESFPLTVTSAQKNPTAFYLCASWGRTKNIQYFGAGTRLSVL.